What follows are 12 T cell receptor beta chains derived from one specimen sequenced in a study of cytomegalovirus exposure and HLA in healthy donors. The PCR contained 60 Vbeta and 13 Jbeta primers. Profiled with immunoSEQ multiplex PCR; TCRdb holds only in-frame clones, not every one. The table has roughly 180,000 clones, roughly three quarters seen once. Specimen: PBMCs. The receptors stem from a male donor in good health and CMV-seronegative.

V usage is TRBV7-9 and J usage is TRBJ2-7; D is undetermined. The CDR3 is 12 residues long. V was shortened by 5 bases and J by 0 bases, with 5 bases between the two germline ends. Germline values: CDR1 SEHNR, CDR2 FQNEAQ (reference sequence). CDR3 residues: CASSPFSYEQYF. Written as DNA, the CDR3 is TGTGCCAGCAGCCCCTTCTCCTACGAGCAGTACTTC.

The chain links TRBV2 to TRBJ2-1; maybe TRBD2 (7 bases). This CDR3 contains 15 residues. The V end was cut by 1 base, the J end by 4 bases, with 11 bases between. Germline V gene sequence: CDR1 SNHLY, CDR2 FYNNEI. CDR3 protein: CASSEEGGGYNEQFF. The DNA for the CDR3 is TGTGCCAGCAGTGAAGAAGGGGGGGGATACAATGAGCAGTTCTTC.

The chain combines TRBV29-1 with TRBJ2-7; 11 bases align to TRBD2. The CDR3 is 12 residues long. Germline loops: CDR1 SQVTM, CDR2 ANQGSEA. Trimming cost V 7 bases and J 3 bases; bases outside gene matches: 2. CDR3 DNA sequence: TGCAGCGGGGGGACTAGCGGCTACGAGCAGTACTTC. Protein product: CSGGTSGYEQYF.

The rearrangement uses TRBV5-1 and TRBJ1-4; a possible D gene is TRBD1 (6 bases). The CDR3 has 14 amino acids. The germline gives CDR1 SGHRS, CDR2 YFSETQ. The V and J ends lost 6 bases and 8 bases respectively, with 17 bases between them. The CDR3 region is CASNIQGQGEKLFF. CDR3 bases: TGCGCCAGCAACATACAGGGTCAGGGGGAAAAACTGTTTTTT.

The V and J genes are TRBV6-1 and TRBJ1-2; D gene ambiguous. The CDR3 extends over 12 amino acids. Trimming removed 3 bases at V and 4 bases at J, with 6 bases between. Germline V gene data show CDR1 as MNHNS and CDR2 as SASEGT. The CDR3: CASSEASYGYTF. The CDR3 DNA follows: TGTGCCAGCAGTGAGGCATCCTATGGCTACACCTTC.

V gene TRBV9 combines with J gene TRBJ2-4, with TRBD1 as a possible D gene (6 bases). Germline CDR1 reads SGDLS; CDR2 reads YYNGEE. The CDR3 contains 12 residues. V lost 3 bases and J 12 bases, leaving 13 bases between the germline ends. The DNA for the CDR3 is TGTGCCAGCAGCGGAGGGGGTAAGACTCAGTACTTC. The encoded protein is CASSGGGKTQYF. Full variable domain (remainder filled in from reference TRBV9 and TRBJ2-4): DSGVTQTPKHLITATGQRVTLRCSPRSGDLSVYWYQQSLDQGLQFLIQYYNGEERAKGNILERFSAQQFPDLHSELNLSSLELGDSALYFCASSGGGKTQYFGAGTRLSVL.

CDR3 region: CASSSGLAGGSVTQYF. Here the CDR3 DNA reads TGTGCCAGCAGTTCCGGACTAGCGGGAGGCTCGGTCACCCAGTACTTC. The rearrangement joins TRBV28 to TRBJ2-5; TRBD2 matches 14 bases. Looked up from germline, CDR1 is MDHEN and CDR2 is SYDVKM. The CDR3 is 16 residues long. V lost 4 bases and J lost 8; bases outside the gene matches: 9.

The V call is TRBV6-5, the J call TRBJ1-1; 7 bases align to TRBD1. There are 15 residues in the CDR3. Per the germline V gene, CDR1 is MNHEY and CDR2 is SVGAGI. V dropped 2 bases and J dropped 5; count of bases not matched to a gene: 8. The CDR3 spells CASSYAYRGGTEAFF. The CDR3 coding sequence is TGTGCCAGCAGTTACGCATACAGGGGTGGGACTGAAGCTTTCTTT.

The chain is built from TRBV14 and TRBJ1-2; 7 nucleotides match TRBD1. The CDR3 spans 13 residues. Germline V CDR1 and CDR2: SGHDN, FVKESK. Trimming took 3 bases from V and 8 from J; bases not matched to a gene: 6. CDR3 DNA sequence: TGTGCCAGCAGCCAGACAGGGTACAGCGGCTACACCTTC. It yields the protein CASSQTGYSGYTF.

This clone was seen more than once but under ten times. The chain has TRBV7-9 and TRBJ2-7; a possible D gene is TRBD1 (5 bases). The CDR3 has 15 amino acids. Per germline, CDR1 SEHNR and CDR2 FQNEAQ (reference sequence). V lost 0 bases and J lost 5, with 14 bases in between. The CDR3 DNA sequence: TGTGCCAGCAGCTTAGCCCAGTCAGGGATCAACGAGCAGTACTTC. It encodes CASSLAQSGINEQYF.

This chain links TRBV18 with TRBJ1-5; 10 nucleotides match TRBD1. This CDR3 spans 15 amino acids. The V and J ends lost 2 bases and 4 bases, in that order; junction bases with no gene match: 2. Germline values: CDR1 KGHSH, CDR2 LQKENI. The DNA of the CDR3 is TGTGCCAGCTCACCATTGGGACAGGGGAATCAGCCCCAGCATTTT. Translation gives CASSPLGQGNQPQHF.

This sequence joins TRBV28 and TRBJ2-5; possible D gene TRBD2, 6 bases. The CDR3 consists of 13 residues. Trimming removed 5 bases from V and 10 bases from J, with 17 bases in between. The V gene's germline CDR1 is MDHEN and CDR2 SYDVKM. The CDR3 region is CASSPSWGVDQYF. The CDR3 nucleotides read TGTGCCAGCAGTCCATCGTGGGGGGTTGACCAGTACTTC.